The 16 T cell receptor beta chains below all came from one sample that was sequenced in a study of CD8+CD57+ T cells in acquired aplastic anemia. Using genomic DNA as the template, TCR beta VDJ and CDR3 profiling was carried out. TCRdb recomputed calls from the reads with MiXCR, one row per CDR3 protein. The sample has over 150,000 distinct CDR3 sequences; 70% to 75% are singletons. The authors sequenced patients whose flow cytometry had shown CD8+CD57+ cell expansion. The sequenced sample consisted of sorted CD4+, CD8+, or CD8+CD57+ T cells (not recorded which) from PBMCs. Receptor source: a human donor with aplastic anemia.

This clonotype showed up many times. CDR3 bases: TGCAGTGCTAGAGAGACTAGCGGGGGACCAACTACGCAGTATTTT. It specifies CSARETSGGPTTQYF. The chain combines TRBV20-1 with TRBJ2-3, with TRBD2 matching over 12 bases. The V and J ends lost 0 bases and 8 bases, in that order; junction bases with no gene match: 6. This CDR3 has 15 amino acids. From germline, CDR1 is DFQATT and CDR2 SNEGSKA (reference sequence).

The chain combines TRBV7-9 with TRBJ1-1; 7 bases are shared with TRBD1. The J segment lost 0 bases and the V segment lost 1 base, leaving 8 bases of the junction unmatched. CDR1 SEHNR and CDR2 FQNEAQ come from the germline V gene (reference sequence). This CDR3 is 17 amino acids long. DNA for the CDR3: TGTGCCAGCAGCTTAGGGGAGACAGGGTATATGAACACTGAAGCTTTCTTT. This codes for CASSLGETGYMNTEAFF.

The genes are TRBV7-3 and TRBJ2-1; D might be TRBD2 (6 bases). Trimming removed 3 bases from V and 6 bases from J, with 12 bases in between. The CDR3 contains 14 residues. Germline V gene data show CDR1 as SGHTA and CDR2 as FQGTGA. CDR3: CASSFGDGSNEQFF. The CDR3 coding sequence is TGTGCCAGCAGCTTCGGGGACGGGAGCAATGAGCAGTTCTTC.

The chain has TRBV7-8 and TRBJ1-5, with D possibly TRBD1 on 5 matching bases. Germline CDR1 SGHVS, CDR2 FQNEAQ. This CDR3 spans 15 amino acids. Trimming cost V 5 bases and J 4 bases, with 15 bases left between them. The CDR3 protein is CASSPNGTRNQPQHF. CDR3 sequence (DNA): TGTGCCAGCAGCCCAAACGGGACTCGGAATCAGCCCCAGCATTTT.

This clonotype was counted ten times or more. The CDR3 spells CATTGQGTATNEKLFF. The CDR3 DNA reads as TGTGCCACCACGGGACAGGGCACGGCAACTAATGAAAAACTGTTTTTT. The chain is built from TRBV15 and TRBJ1-4; 9 bases are shared with TRBD1. This CDR3 is built from 16 residues. V trimming: 7 bases; J trimming: 0 bases; junction bases outside the gene matches: 6. The germline V gene has CDR1 LNHNV and CDR2 YYDKDF (reference sequence).

The chain carries TRBV6-1 and TRBJ1-2, with a weak D call TRBD1 (6 bases). V was trimmed by 1 base and J by 4 bases, leaving 10 bases between them. The germline gives CDR1 MNHNS, CDR2 SASEGT. CDR3 length: 14 amino acids. CDR3 in DNA: TGTGCCAGCAGTGAAGGACAGGAACTCTATGGCTACACCTTC. This codes for CASSEGQELYGYTF.

This clonotype was detected only a few times. The chain uses TRBV6-4 and TRBJ2-1; TRBD2 aligns across 8 bases. V lost 5 bases, J lost 6 bases, and 6 bases stayed unmatched. The CDR3 runs 14 residues. CDR1 is MRHNA, CDR2 SNTAGT, per germline. CDR3 nucleotides: TGTGCCAGCAGTCGGGAGGGGTATGGCAATGAGCAGTTCTTC. Amino acids: CASSREGYGNEQFF.

This chain connects TRBV19 to TRBJ1-1; the D gene is possibly TRBD1 (5 bases). Germline V gene sequence: CDR1 LNHDA, CDR2 SQIVND (reference sequence). The germline V and J ends were trimmed by 6 bases and 6 bases, with 11 bases remaining between them. The CDR3 sequence is 12 residues long. The CDR3 sequence: CASSYSRAEAFF. CDR3 nucleotides: TGTGCCAGTAGCTACAGCAGGGCTGAAGCTTTCTTT.

This clonotype was recorded only once. The V gene is TRBV20-1, the J gene TRBJ2-1; D ambiguous. The CDR3 is 11 residues long. Looked up from germline, CDR1 is DFQATT and CDR2 is SNEGSKA (reference sequence). Trimming shortened V by 3 bases and J by 11 bases, and 11 bases separated the two germline ends. DNA of the CDR3: TGCAGTGCTAGTAGGTTAGAACAGCAGTTCTTC. This sequence encodes CSASRLEQQFF.

This chain joins TRBV7-9 and TRBJ2-7; 7 bases fit TRBD1. Germline assignment: CDR1 SEHNR and CDR2 FQNEAQ (reference sequence). The junction had 6 bases not matched to a gene; V was cut back by 4 bases and J by 0 bases. This CDR3 has 15 residues. CDR3 coding DNA: TGTGCCAGCAGCTCCCTGGACAGGCCCTCCTACGAGCAGTACTTC. Translated, it gives CASSSLDRPSYEQYF.

This chain uses TRBV6-6 with TRBJ1-3; no reliable D call. CDR1 MNHNY and CDR2 SVGAGI come from the germline V gene (reference sequence). The CDR3 runs 14 residues. Trimming took off 2 bases at V and 2 bases at J, with 7 bases between the two ends. CDR3 coding DNA: TGTGCCAGCAGTTACGGACTAACTGGAAACACCATATATTTT. Translation: CASSYGLTGNTIYF.

In this sample, this clonotype turned up many times. The DNA for the CDR3 is TGTGCCAGCAGTGAACTAGCGGACAGCTCCTACGAGCAGTACTTC. This encodes CASSELADSSYEQYF. The rearrangement joins TRBV6-1 to TRBJ2-7, with D tentatively TRBD2 (7 bases). CDR1 and CDR2 (germline): MNHNS, SASEGT. The CDR3 spans 15 residues. V was clipped by 2 bases and J by 0 bases, with 11 bases between them.

This clonotype was recorded only once. V is TRBV19 and J is TRBJ1-4; D is unresolved. Germline assignment: CDR1 LNHDA and CDR2 SQIVND (reference sequence). This CDR3 region has 15 residues. V dropped 5 bases and J dropped 8 bases, with 18 bases sitting between them. The CDR3 bases are TGTGCCAGTAGTCCAACCTGGACCTCCAAGGAAAAACTGTTTTTT. This codes for CASSPTWTSKEKLFF.

The chain joins TRBV7-9 to TRBJ2-6; D is unclear. The CDR3 is made up of 12 amino acids. V lost 5 bases, J lost 13 bases, and 12 bases lay in between. CDR1 is SEHNR, CDR2 FQNEAQ, per germline (reference sequence). CDR3 loop: CASSALLVVLTF. The CDR3 coding sequence is TGTGCCAGCAGCGCACTTTTGGTAGTCCTGACTTTC. The full variable domain, its missing parts supplied by reference TRBV7-9 and TRBJ2-6, is DTGVSQNPRHKITKRGQNVTFRCDPISEHNRLYWYRQTLGQGPEFLTYFQNEAQLEKSRLLSDRFSAERPKGSFSTLEIQRTEQGDSAMYLCASSALLVVLTFGAGSRLTVL.

The gene calls are TRBV24-1 and TRBJ2-3, with TRBD1 matching over 12 bases. Trimming cost V 5 bases and J 4 bases; bases outside gene matches: 3. Germline loops: CDR1 KGHDR, CDR2 SFDVKD. CDR3 length equals 15 residues. The CDR3 spells CATSGDRGRSDTQYF. CDR3 sequence (DNA): TGTGCCACCAGTGGGGACAGGGGGCGATCAGATACGCAGTATTTT.

This chain links TRBV7-2 with TRBJ2-7; no firm D call. CDR1 and CDR2 (germline): SGHTA, FQGNSA. The CDR3 has 14 residues. V was shortened by 5 bases and J by 2 bases, with 13 bases between the two germline ends. For the CDR3, the DNA is TGTGCCAGCAGCCATGGAATTGGGGCCTACGAGCAGTACTTC. As protein: CASSHGIGAYEQYF.